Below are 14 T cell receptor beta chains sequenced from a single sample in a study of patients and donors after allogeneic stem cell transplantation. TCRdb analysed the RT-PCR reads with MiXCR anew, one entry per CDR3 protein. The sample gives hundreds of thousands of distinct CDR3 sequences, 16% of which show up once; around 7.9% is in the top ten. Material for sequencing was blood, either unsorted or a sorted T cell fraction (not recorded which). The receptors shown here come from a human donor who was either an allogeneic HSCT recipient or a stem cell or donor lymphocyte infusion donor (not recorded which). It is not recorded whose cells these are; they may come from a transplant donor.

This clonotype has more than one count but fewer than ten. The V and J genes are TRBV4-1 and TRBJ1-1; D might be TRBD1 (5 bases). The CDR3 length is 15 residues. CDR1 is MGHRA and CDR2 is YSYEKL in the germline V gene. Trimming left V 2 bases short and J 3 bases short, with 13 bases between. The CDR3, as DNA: TGCGCCAGCAGCCAAACAGGCGGGGAGTACACTGAAGCTTTCTTT. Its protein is CASSQTGGEYTEAFF.

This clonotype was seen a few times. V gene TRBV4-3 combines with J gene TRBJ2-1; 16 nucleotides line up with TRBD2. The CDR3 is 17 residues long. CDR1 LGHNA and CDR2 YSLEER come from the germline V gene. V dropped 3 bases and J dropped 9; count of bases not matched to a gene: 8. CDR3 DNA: TGCGCCAGCAGCCACGGGACTAGCGGGGGGGCTAGGAGTGAGCAGTTCTTC. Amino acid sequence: CASSHGTSGGARSEQFF.

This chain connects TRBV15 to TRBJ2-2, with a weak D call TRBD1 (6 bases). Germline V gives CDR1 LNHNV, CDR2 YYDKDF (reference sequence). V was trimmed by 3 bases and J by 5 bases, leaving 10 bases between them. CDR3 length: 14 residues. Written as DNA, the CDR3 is TGTGCCACCAGCAGCAGGGGCAAAACCGGGGAGCTGTTTTTT. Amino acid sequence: CATSSRGKTGELFF.

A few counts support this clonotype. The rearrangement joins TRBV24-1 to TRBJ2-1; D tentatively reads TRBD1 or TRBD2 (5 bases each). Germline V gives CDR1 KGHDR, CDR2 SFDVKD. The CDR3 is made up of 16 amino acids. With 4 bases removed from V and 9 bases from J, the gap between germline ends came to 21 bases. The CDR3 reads CATSDPGTPRGGEQFF. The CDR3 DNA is TGTGCCACCAGTGACCCCGGGACCCCCCGTGGGGGTGAGCAGTTCTTC.

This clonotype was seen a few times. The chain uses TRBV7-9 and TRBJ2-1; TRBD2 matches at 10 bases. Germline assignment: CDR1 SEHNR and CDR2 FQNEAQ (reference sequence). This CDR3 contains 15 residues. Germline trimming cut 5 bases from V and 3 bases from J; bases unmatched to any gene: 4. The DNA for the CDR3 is TGTGCCAGCAGCCCGCGACTAGCGGGCTACAATGAGCAGTTCTTC. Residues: CASSPRLAGYNEQFF. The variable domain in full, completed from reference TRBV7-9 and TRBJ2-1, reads DTGVSQNPRHKITKRGQNVTFRCDPISEHNRLYWYRQTLGQGPEFLTYFQNEAQLEKSRLLSDRFSAERPKGSFSTLEIQRTEQGDSAMYLCASSPRLAGYNEQFFGPGTRLTVL.

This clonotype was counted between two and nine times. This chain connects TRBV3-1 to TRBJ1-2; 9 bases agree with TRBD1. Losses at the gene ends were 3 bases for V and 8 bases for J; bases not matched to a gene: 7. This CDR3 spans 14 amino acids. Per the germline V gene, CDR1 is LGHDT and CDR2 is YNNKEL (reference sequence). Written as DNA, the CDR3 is TGTGCCAGCAGCCACCGGGACAGGGCTGGAGGCTACACCTTC. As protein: CASSHRDRAGGYTF.

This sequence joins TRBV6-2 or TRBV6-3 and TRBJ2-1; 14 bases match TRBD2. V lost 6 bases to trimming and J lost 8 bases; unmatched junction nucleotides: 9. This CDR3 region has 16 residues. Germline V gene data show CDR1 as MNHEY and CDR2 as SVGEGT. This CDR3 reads CASRPRGTSGSYEQFF. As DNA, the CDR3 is TGTGCCAGCAGACCAAGGGGGACTAGCGGGAGTTATGAGCAGTTCTTC.

The chain's CDR3 is CSASNPQRASPEQFF. The CDR3 nucleotides read TGCAGTGCTAGTAACCCACAGCGCGCCTCCCCGGAGCAGTTCTTC. This rearrangement joins TRBV20-1 to TRBJ2-1; D unclear. Trimming shortened V by 3 bases and J by 10 bases, and 22 bases separated the two germline ends. The CDR3 has 15 residues. Germline assignment: CDR1 DFQATT and CDR2 SNEGSKA (reference sequence).

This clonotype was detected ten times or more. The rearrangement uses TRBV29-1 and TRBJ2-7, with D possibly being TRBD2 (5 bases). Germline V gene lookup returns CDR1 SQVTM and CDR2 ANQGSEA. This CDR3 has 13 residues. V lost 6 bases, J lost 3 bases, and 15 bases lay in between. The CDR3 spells CSVRGRVLYEQYF. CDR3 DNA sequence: TGCAGCGTCCGCGGGCGTGTCCTCTACGAGCAGTACTTC.

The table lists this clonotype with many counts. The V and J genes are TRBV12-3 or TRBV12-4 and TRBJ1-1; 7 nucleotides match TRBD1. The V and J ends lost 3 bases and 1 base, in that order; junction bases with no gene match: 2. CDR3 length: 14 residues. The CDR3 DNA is TGTGCCAGCAGTTTTGGACAGGAGAACACTGAAGCTTTCTTT. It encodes CASSFGQENTEAFF.

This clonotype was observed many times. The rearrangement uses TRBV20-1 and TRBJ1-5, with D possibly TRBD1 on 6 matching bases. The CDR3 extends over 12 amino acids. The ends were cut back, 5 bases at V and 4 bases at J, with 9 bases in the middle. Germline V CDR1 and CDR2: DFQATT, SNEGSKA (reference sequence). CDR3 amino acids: CSAGTGNQPQHF. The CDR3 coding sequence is TGCAGTGCTGGAACAGGGAATCAGCCCCAGCATTTT.

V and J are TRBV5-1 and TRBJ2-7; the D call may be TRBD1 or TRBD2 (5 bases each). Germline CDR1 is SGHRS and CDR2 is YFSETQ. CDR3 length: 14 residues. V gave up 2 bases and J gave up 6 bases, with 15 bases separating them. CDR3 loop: CASSFTGTLGEQYF. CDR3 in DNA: TGCGCCAGCAGCTTTACCGGGACCCTTGGCGAGCAGTACTTC.

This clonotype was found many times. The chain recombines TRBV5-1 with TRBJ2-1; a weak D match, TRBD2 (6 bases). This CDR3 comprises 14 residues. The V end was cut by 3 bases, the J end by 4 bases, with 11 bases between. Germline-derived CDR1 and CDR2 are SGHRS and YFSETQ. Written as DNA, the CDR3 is TGCGCCAGCAGCTCCACTAGCATTTACAATGAGCAGTTCTTC. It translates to CASSSTSIYNEQFF.

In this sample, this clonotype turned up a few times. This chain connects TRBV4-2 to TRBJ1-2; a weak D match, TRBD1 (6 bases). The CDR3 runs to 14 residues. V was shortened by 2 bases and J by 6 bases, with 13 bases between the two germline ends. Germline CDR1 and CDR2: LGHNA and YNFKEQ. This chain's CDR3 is CASSQFTQGHGYTF. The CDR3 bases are TGTGCCAGCAGCCAATTCACTCAGGGGCATGGCTACACCTTC.